This T cell receptor beta chain was retrieved from a study of T-cell memory formation after mild COVID-19. TCRdb re-called the 5' RACE reads through MiXCR, storing one row per CDR3 protein. The table records just over 350,000 distinct CDR3 sequences, approximately 15% of them present only once. CDR3 size: 15 residues. The germline V and J ends were trimmed by 10 bases and 3 bases, with 20 bases remaining between them. The germline CDR1 and CDR2 sequences are MGHRA and YSYEKL. The TCR comes from a man younger than 35 who had mild COVID-19 (a few samples of this study predate the infection). Cell type and time point are not known. Sequenced material: PBMCs or a T cell subset sorted from them (not recorded which). The chain links TRBV4-1 to TRBJ2-3; tentative D call: TRBD2 (6 bases). CDR3 bases: TGCGCCATGGCCGCCCGCGATAGCGGAACAGATACGCAGTATTTT. It yields the protein CAMAARDSGTDTQYF.